This T cell receptor (beta chain) was documented in a study of CDR3 diversity in severe acne. Each CDR3 protein is one row after TCRdb ran MiXCR on the PCR reads. The sample has 100,000 or so distinct CDR3 sequences; roughly half are singletons. Trimming removed 5 bases from V and 0 bases from J; junction bases left unmatched: 1. The length of the CDR3 is 14 residues. Germline-derived CDR1 and CDR2 are MNHEY and SVGAGI. Sample share makes this clonotype medium-sized. Sequences were obtained from blood. The clonotype originates from a male donor with acne. The chain joins TRBV6-5 to TRBJ2-7; 10 bases line up with TRBD1. The CDR3, as DNA: TGTGCCAGCAGTAGGGACAGGGGCTCCTACGAGCAGTACTTC. Protein sequence: CASSRDRGSYEQYF.